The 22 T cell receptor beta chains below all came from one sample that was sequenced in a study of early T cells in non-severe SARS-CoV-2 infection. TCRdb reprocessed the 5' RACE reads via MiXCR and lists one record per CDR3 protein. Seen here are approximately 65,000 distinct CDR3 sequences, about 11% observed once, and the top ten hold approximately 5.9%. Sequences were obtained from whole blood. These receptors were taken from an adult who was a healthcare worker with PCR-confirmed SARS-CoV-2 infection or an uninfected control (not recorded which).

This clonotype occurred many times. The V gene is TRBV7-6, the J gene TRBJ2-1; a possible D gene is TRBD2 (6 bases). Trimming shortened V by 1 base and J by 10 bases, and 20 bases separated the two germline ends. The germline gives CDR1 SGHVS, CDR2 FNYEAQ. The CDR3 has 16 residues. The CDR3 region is CASSLEGGNFPNEQFF. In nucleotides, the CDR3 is TGTGCCAGCAGCTTAGAGGGCGGGAACTTCCCTAACGAGCAGTTCTTC.

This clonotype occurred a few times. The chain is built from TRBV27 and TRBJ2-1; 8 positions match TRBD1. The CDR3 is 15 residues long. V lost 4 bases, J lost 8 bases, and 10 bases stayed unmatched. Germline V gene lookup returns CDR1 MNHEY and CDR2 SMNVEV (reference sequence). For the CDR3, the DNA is TGTGCCAGCAGTTATGCACAGGGGGTGGCGGATGAGCAGTTCTTC. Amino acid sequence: CASSYAQGVADEQFF.

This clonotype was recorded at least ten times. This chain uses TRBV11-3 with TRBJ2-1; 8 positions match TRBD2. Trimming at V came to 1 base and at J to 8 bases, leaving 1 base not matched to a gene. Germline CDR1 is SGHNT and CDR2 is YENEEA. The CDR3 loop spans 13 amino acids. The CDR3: CASSLAGGDEQFF. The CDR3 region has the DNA TGTGCCAGCAGCTTAGCGGGAGGGGATGAGCAGTTCTTC.

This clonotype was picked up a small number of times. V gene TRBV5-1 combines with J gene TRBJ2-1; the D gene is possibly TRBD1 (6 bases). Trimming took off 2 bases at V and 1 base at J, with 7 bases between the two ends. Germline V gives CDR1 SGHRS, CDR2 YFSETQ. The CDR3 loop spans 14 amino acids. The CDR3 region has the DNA TGCGCCAGCAGCTTCAGGGGTTCCTACAATGAGCAGTTCTTC. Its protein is CASSFRGSYNEQFF. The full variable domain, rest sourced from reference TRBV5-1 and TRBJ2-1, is KAGVTQTPRYLIKTRGQQVTLSCSPISGHRSVSWYQQTPGQGLQFLFEYFSETQRNKGNFPGRFSGRQFSNSRSEMNVSTLELGDSALYLCASSFRGSYNEQFFGPGTRLTVL.

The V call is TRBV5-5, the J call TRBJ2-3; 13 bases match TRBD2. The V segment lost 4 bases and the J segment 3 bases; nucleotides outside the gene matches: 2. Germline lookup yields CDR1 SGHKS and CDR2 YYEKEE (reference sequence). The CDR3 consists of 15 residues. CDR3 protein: CASSKTSGRTDTQYF. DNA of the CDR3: TGTGCCAGCAGCAAGACTAGCGGGAGGACAGATACGCAGTATTTT.

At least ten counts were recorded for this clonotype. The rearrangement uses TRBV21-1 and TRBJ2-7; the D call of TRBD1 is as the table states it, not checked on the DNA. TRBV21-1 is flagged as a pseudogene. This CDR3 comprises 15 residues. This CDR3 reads CASSKARAGPYEQYF. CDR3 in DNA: TGTGCCAGCAGCAAAGCTAGGGCGGGACCCTACGAGCAGTACTTC.

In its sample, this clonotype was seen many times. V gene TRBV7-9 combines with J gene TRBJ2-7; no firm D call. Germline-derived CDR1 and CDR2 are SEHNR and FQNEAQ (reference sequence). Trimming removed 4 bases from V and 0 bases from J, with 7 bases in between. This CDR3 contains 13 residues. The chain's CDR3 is CASSSRSSYEQYF. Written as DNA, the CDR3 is TGTGCCAGCAGCTCGAGGAGCTCCTACGAGCAGTACTTC.

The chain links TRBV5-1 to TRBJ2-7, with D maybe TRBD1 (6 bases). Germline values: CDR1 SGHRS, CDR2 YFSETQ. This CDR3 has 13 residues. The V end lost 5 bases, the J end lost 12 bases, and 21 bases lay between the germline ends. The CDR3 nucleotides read TGCGCCAGCAGTGACACGGACAGTTCTGTGTGGTACTTC. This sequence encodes CASSDTDSSVWYF.

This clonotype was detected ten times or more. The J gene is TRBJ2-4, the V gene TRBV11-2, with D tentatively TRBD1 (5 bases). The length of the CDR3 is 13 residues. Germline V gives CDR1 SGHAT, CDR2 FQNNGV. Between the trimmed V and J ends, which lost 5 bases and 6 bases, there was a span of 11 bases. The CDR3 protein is CASSPGHLNIQYF. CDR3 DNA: TGTGCCAGCAGCCCCGGACATTTAAACATTCAGTACTTC.

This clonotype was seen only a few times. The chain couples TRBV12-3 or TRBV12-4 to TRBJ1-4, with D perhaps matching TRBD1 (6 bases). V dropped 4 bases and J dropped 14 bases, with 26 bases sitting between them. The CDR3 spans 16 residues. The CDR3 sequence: CASSWGTDSPSLRLFF. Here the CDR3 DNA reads TGTGCCAGCAGTTGGGGGACGGACAGCCCATCCCTAAGGCTGTTTTTT.

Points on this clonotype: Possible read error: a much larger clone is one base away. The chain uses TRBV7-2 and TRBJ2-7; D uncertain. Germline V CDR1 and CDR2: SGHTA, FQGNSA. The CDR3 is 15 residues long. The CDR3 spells CASSPGFSRHYERYF. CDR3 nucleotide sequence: TGTGCCAGCAGCCCCGGATTTAGTAGGCACTACGAGCGGTACTTC.

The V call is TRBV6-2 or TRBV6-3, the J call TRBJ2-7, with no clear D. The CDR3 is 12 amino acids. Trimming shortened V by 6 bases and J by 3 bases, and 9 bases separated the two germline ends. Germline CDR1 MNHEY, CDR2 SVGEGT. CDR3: CASRLDLYEQYF. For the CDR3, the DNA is TGTGCCAGCAGGCTCGACCTCTACGAGCAGTACTTC.

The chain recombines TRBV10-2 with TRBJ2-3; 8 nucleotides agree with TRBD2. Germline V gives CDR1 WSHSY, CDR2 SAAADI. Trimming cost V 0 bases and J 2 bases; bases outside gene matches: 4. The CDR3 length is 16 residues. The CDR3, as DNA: TGCGCCAGCAGTGAGTCGGAAGCGGGAGACACAGATACGCAGTATTTT. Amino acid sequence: CASSESEAGDTDTQYF.

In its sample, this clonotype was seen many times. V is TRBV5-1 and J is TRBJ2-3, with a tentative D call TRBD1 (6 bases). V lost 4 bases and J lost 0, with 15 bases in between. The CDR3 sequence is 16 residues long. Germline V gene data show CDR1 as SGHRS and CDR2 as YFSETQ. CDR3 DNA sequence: TGCGCCAGCAGCCCACAGACAGGTTCTAGCACAGATACGCAGTATTTT. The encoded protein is CASSPQTGSSTDTQYF.

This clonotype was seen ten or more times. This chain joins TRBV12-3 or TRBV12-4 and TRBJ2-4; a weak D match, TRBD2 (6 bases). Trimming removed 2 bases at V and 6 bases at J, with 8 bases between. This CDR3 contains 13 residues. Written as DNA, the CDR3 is TGTGCCAGCAGTTTACTGGAGGGAAACATTCAGTACTTC. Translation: CASSLLEGNIQYF.

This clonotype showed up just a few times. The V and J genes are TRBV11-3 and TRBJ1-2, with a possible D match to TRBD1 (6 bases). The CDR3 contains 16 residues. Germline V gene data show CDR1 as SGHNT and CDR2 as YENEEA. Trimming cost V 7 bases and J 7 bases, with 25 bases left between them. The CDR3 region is CASNSDRTTPPSGYTF. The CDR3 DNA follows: TGTGCCAGCAATTCCGACAGGACTACCCCCCCCTCTGGCTACACCTTC. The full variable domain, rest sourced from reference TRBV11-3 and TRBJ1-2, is EAGVVQSPRYKIIEKKQPVAFWCNPISGHNTLYWYLQNLGQGPELLIRYENEEAVDDSQLPKDRFSAERLKGVDSTLKIQPAELGDSAVYLCASNSDRTTPPSGYTFGSGTRLTVV.

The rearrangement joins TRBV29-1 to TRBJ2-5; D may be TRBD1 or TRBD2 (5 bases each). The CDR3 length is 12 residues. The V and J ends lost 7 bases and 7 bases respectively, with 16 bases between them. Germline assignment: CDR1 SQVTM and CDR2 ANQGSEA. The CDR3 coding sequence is TGCAGCGGGGGAGAAGGGACGGCGACCCAGTACTTC. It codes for CSGGEGTATQYF. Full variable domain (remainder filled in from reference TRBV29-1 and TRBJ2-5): SAVISQKPSRDICQRGTSLTIQCQVDSQVTMMFWYRQQPGQSLTLIATANQGSEATYESGFVIDKFPISRPNLTFSTLTVSNMSPEDSSIYLCSGGEGTATQYFGPGTRLLVL.

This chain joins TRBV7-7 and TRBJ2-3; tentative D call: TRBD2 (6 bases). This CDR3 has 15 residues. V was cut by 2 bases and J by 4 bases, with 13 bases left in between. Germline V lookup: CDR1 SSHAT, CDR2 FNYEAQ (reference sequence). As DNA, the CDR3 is TGTGCCAGCAGCTTAACGGCCGGGGGACCAGATACGCAGTATTTT. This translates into CASSLTAGGPDTQYF.

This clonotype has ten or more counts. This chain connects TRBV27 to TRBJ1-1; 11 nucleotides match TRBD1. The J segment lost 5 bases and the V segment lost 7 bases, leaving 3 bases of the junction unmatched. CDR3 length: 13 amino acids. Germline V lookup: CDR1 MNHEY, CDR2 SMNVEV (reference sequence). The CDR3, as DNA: TGTGCCAGCAACCGGGACAGGGGGACTGAAGCTTTCTTT. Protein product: CASNRDRGTEAFF.

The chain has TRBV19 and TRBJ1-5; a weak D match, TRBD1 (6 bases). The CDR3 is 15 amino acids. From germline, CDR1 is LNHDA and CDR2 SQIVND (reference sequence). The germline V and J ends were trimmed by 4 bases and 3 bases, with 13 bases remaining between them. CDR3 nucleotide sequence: TGTGCCAGTAGTACCAAACAGGGATTCAATCAGCCCCAGCATTTT. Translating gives CASSTKQGFNQPQHF.

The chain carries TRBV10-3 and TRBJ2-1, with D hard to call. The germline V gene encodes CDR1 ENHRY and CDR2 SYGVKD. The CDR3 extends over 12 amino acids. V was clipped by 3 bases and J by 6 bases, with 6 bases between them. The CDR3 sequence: CAISEQTNEQFF. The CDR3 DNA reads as TGTGCCATCAGTGAACAGACCAATGAGCAGTTCTTC.

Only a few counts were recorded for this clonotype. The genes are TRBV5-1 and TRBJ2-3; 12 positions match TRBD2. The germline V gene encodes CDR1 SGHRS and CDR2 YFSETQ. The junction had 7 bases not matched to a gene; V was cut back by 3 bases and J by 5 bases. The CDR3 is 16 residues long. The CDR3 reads CASSYGTSGSIDTQYF. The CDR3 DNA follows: TGCGCCAGCAGCTATGGGACTAGCGGGTCTATAGATACGCAGTATTTT.